This entry lists 21 T cell receptor beta chains sequenced from one sample in a study of T cell responses to AZD1222 COVID-19 vaccine (dated by TCRdb to 2020 to 2023). Library creation used the immunoSEQ multiplex PCR assay. TCRdb holds this immuneACCESS table with in-frame rearrangements only. Some clones are missing; in checked studies, unresolved V genes explain under half, and the rest has no known cause. The sample includes roughly 91,000 clones, with roughly 87% observed a single time. Less than 3.5% of the sample comes from the top ten. The time point tag for this specimen amounts to: baseline before first vaccination. The sequences come from peripheral blood, collected on day 0 of AZD1222 vaccination. Receptor source: an adult in good health.

This clone is labeled medium-sized. V is TRBV6-1 and J is TRBJ2-7; 8 nucleotides align to TRBD1. CDR1 and CDR2 (germline): MNHNS, SASEGT. V was pared by 0 bases and J by 3 bases, with 4 bases of the junction left unmatched. The CDR3 contains 15 residues. The CDR3 nucleotides read TGTGCCAGCAGTGAAGCCCCAGACAGGGGCTACGAGCAGTACTTC. It encodes CASSEAPDRGYEQYF.

The chain links TRBV5-4 to TRBJ1-2, with D maybe TRBD1 (5 bases). This CDR3 comprises 14 residues. Per the germline V gene, CDR1 is SGHNT and CDR2 is YYREEE (reference sequence). Trimming took 1 base from V and 7 from J, leaving 14 bases between them. The CDR3 bases are TGTGCCAGCAGCTTGAGAGGGACCCGTGCTGGCTACACCTTC. Protein sequence: CASSLRGTRAGYTF.

The CDR3: CAWSVGHPAIQPQHF. DNA of the CDR3: TGTGCCTGGAGTGTCGGACATCCTGCGATTCAGCCCCAGCATTTT. The chain carries TRBV30 and TRBJ1-5; perhaps TRBD1 as D (5 bases). V lost 0 bases, J lost 6 bases, and 15 bases lay in between. Germline-derived CDR1 and CDR2 are GTSNPN and SVGIG (reference sequence). The CDR3 loop spans 15 amino acids.

This chain links TRBV6-5 with TRBJ1-1; 8 bases are a match to TRBD1. The length of the CDR3 is 14 residues. The ends lost 7 bases at V and 0 bases at J; junction bases unmatched: 4. From germline, CDR1 is MNHEY and CDR2 SVGAGI. In DNA, the CDR3 is TGTGCCAGCATTAAGACAGGGGTGAACACTGAAGCTTTCTTT. Translated: CASIKTGVNTEAFF.

The CDR3 nucleotides are TGTGCCAGCATCCCGGGGACTTCGTTCCTCGTTAATGGCTACACCTTC. This encodes CASIPGTSFLVNGYTF. The rearrangement links TRBV7-8 to TRBJ1-2; TRBD1 is a possible D gene (5 bases). V lost 7 bases and J lost 6, with 24 bases in between. This CDR3 has 16 amino acids. Germline CDR1 and CDR2: SGHVS and FQNEAQ.

The chain combines TRBV19 with TRBJ2-1; no firm D call. Germline V gives CDR1 LNHDA, CDR2 SQIVND (reference sequence). The CDR3 runs to 18 residues. The V and J ends lost 0 bases and 0 bases respectively, with 15 bases between them. In nucleotides, the CDR3 is TGTGCCAGTAGTATAGACTACACTACTATTAGCTCCTACAATGAGCAGTTCTTC. Protein product: CASSIDYTTISSYNEQFF.

This clone was seen once. The rearrangement links TRBV19 to TRBJ2-5, with a tentative D call TRBD1 (6 bases). The CDR3 is 13 amino acids. The ends were cut back, 3 bases at V and 5 bases at J, with 10 bases in the middle. Germline V gives CDR1 LNHDA, CDR2 SQIVND (reference sequence). DNA for the CDR3: TGTGCCAGTAGTATGGGACACGGGGAGACCCAGTACTTC. It is translated as CASSMGHGETQYF.

V usage is TRBV2 and J usage is TRBJ2-3; D remains unclear. The V gene lost 6 bases and the J gene lost 6 bases, with 7 bases spanning the gap. The CDR3 is 11 residues long. Germline CDR1 SNHLY, CDR2 FYNNEI. CDR3: CASSGFDTQYF. The CDR3 bases are TGTGCCAGCAGCGGGTTCGATACGCAGTATTTT.

J is TRBJ1-2 and V is TRBV4-1, with D tentatively TRBD1 (6 bases). Germline V lookup: CDR1 MGHRA, CDR2 YSYEKL. The CDR3 has 14 amino acids. V was pared by 1 base and J by 3 bases, with 9 bases between. CDR3 DNA sequence: TGCGCCAGCAGCCAAGGAGCAGGGGACTATGGCTACACCTTC. This sequence encodes CASSQGAGDYGYTF.

The table lists this clone with a few counts. V usage is TRBV18 and J usage is TRBJ1-2; 9 bases are shared with TRBD1. The CDR3 runs 15 residues. The V segment lost 1 base and the J segment 4 bases; nucleotides outside the gene matches: 4. The germline V gene encodes CDR1 KGHSH and CDR2 LQKENI. The CDR3 nucleotides are TGTGCCAGCTCACCACGGGGACAGGGAGTCTATGGCTACACCTTC. Its translation is CASSPRGQGVYGYTF.

CDR3 nucleotide sequence: TGTGCCAGCAGAGCGCCCCGGAGTCAGGGACGACAGCCCCAGCATTTT. Amino acid sequence: CASRAPRSQGRQPQHF. This chain uses TRBV2 with TRBJ1-5; perhaps TRBD1 as D (5 bases). The V end was cut by 6 bases, the J end by 7 bases, with 22 bases between. Germline-derived CDR1 and CDR2 are SNHLY and FYNNEI. The CDR3 is 16 amino acids.

With respect to this clone: Within the sample, other DNA sequences also encode this same CDR3. The V call is TRBV18, the J call TRBJ1-2; possibly TRBD1 for D (5 bases). CDR1 KGHSH and CDR2 LQKENI come from the germline V gene. With 6 bases removed from V and 1 base from J, the gap between germline ends came to 9 bases. The CDR3 spans 13 residues. In DNA form, the CDR3 reads TGTGCCAGCTCCCCGACAGTTAACTATGGCTACACCTTC. Protein product: CASSPTVNYGYTF.

The chain is built from TRBV7-9 and TRBJ1-2, with D unresolved. CDR1 and CDR2 (germline): SEHNR, FQNEAQ (reference sequence). V was trimmed by 9 bases and J by 3 bases, leaving 14 bases between them. The CDR3 extends over 13 amino acids. The CDR3 DNA reads TGTGCCAGTGGGGTAGGACTGCACTATGGCTACACCTTC. Translating gives CASGVGLHYGYTF.

The chain recombines TRBV19 with TRBJ1-1; D unresolved. The V end was cut by 6 bases, the J end by 2 bases, with 7 bases between. The CDR3 is 12 residues long. CDR1 and CDR2 (germline): LNHDA, SQIVND (reference sequence). DNA of the CDR3: TGTGCCAGTAGGTACCCCAACACTGAAGCTTTCTTT. Protein sequence: CASRYPNTEAFF.

This clone was detected once. CDR3 region: CASSASRNTEAFF. CDR3 in DNA: TGCGCCAGCAGTGCTTCCAGGAACACTGAAGCTTTCTTT. The genes are TRBV10-2 and TRBJ1-1; D gene unclear. Germline V gene data show CDR1 as WSHSY and CDR2 as SAAADI. V gave up 4 bases and J gave up 1 base, with 7 bases separating them. The CDR3 is made up of 13 amino acids.

The J gene is TRBJ1-1, the V gene TRBV19; TRBD1 is a possible D gene (5 bases). Looked up from germline, CDR1 is LNHDA and CDR2 is SQIVND (reference sequence). V lost 1 base, J lost 0 bases, and 12 bases lay in between. The CDR3 spans 16 residues. The CDR3 reads CASSIGRGTMNTEAFF. The CDR3 bases are TGTGCCAGTAGTATAGGGAGGGGCACCATGAACACTGAAGCTTTCTTT.

The gene calls are TRBV7-8 and TRBJ2-1, with TRBD1 as a possible D gene (6 bases). V lost 5 bases and J 0 bases, leaving 17 bases between the germline ends. This CDR3 has 17 residues. Germline V CDR1 and CDR2: SGHVS, FQNEAQ. CDR3 nucleotide sequence: TGTGCCAGCAGCCCCACAAGGGACATCAGCTCCTACAATGAGCAGTTCTTC. Translating gives CASSPTRDISSYNEQFF.

The rearrangement joins TRBV5-4 to TRBJ2-2, with D hard to call. V lost 4 bases and J lost 9, with 19 bases in between. Germline CDR1 SGHNT, CDR2 YYREEE (reference sequence). CDR3 length: 15 amino acids. The CDR3 region has the DNA TGTGCCAGCAGCGACCTAAGGCAGGCGGACCGGGAGCTGTTTTTT. This gives the protein CASSDLRQADRELFF.

The V call is TRBV6-5, the J call TRBJ1-2; D is perhaps TRBD1 (5 bases). Germline CDR1 is MNHEY and CDR2 is SVGAGI. V shed 6 bases and J shed 4 bases, with 15 bases lying between them. This CDR3 spans 14 amino acids. As DNA, the CDR3 is TGTGCCAGCAGGTTTCGGACGGGGGTCTATGGCTACACCTTC. Translating it yields CASRFRTGVYGYTF.

The CDR3 is CASSQDFGTGRYEQYF. The CDR3 DNA is TGCGCCAGCAGCCAAGATTTTGGGACAGGGAGATACGAGCAGTACTTC. V gene TRBV4-3 combines with J gene TRBJ2-7; TRBD1 matches at 9 bases. The CDR3 has 16 residues. Germline loops: CDR1 LGHNA, CDR2 YSLEER. With 0 bases clipped from V and 4 bases from J, the junction kept 7 bases outside the gene matches.

The chain combines TRBV7-9 with TRBJ1-2; D gene ambiguous. The CDR3 runs 11 residues. Germline CDR1 SEHNR, CDR2 FQNEAQ (reference sequence). V gave up 10 bases and J gave up 2 bases, with 8 bases separating them. The chain's CDR3 is CAIITNYGYTF. The CDR3 nucleotides are TGTGCCATCATAACCAACTATGGCTACACCTTC. Full variable domain (outside the CDR3, taken from reference TRBV7-9 and TRBJ1-2): DTGVSQNPRHKITKRGQNVTFRCDPISEHNRLYWYRQTLGQGPEFLTYFQNEAQLEKSRLLSDRFSAERPKGSFSTLEIQRTEQGDSAMYLCAIITNYGYTFGSGTRLTVV.